The clone carrying this TCR beta chain was seen a handful of times. The antigen remains unidentified. Healthy bone marrow donors made up the donor group. PCR involved 60 Vbeta and 13 Jbeta primers. Original analysis: Approximately 72 million unique TCR beta chains, roughly 11 million of them shared, were counted by a later analysis. Clones were read by immunoSEQ multiplex PCR, and TCRdb kept only the in-frame ones, dropping some. V, J and clone size reflect that table, while D and trimming were determined from the DNA. The sample holds tens of thousands of clones; approximately 83% are singletons and the top ten take 9.5% to 12%. The record originates from a study of cytomegalovirus exposure and HLA in healthy donors. Study conclusions and caveats: For TCR beta chains, V- and J-gene trimming was later linked to a missense DCLRE1C variant. Cytomegalovirus-associated status was assigned to around 160 TCR beta chains.

The V and J ends lost 3 bases and 3 bases respectively, with 11 bases between them. CDR3 size: 14 residues. Germline CDR1 LNHDA, CDR2 SQIVND (reference sequence). The TCR comes from a female donor in good health and CMV-seronegative. The V and J genes are TRBV19 and TRBJ1-1; no firm D call. Sequenced: PBMCs. The CDR3 is CASSISRGDTEAFF. CDR3 in DNA: TGTGCCAGTAGTATTTCGCGGGGAGACACTGAAGCTTTCTTT.